A single sample gave rise to the 6 T cell receptor beta chains below, sequenced in a study of blood T cells in healthy people across ages. The authors ran a second PCR of about 6 to 11 cycles using a sample-barcoded 5' primer and a J-beta primer mix. One entry per CDR3 protein, called by TCRdb with MiXCR from the 5' RACE reads. Altogether 1,300,000 or so distinct CDR3 sequences are present, roughly 60% being singletons, with the ten largest covering roughly 7%. The specimen sequenced was blood. The source is a man aged 18 to 29 in good health.

This sequence joins TRBV12-3 or TRBV12-4 and TRBJ2-4, with D possibly TRBD1 on 6 matching bases. Trimming stripped 6 bases from V and 6 bases from J, with 15 bases between. CDR3 length equals 14 residues. The CDR3 protein is CASSVQGTGNIQYF. The CDR3 nucleotides are TGTGCCAGCAGCGTGCAGGGGACGGGAAACATTCAGTACTTC.

The chain links TRBV11-2 to TRBJ1-2; D unclear. The CDR3 is made up of 13 amino acids. With 0 bases removed from V and 6 bases from J, the gap between germline ends came to 8 bases. Germline V CDR1 and CDR2: SGHAT, FQNNGV. The CDR3 sequence is CASSLDLGHGYTF. The CDR3 DNA reads TGTGCCAGCAGCTTAGATTTAGGTCATGGCTACACCTTC.

The rearrangement joins TRBV7-9 to TRBJ2-3; D is unclear. The V gene lost 9 bases and the J gene lost 1 base, with 5 bases spanning the gap. The CDR3 totals 11 residues. Germline-derived CDR1 and CDR2 are SEHNR and FQNEAQ (reference sequence). This CDR3 reads CASIGTDTQYF. CDR3 bases: TGTGCCAGTATCGGCACAGATACGCAGTATTTT. Full variable domain (remainder filled in from reference TRBV7-9 and TRBJ2-3): DTGVSQNPRHKITKRGQNVTFRCDPISEHNRLYWYRQTLGQGPEFLTYFQNEAQLEKSRLLSDRFSAERPKGSFSTLEIQRTEQGDSAMYLCASIGTDTQYFGPGTRLTVL.

The V call is TRBV6-9, the J call TRBJ1-2; the D gene is possibly TRBD1 (5 bases). From germline, CDR1 is MNHGY and CDR2 SVAAGI. The CDR3 loop spans 16 amino acids. Trimming shortened V by 2 bases and J by 3 bases, and 16 bases separated the two germline ends. The CDR3 loop reads CASSYHLRGPDYGYTF. CDR3 nucleotides: TGTGCCAGCAGTTATCATTTAAGGGGACCAGACTATGGCTACACCTTC.

This chain connects TRBV6-2 or TRBV6-3 to TRBJ2-1; TRBD2 matches 14 bases. Per germline, CDR1 MNHEY and CDR2 SVGEGT. The CDR3 is 24 amino acids. Germline trimming cut 0 bases from V and 4 bases from J; bases unmatched to any gene: 23. This chain's CDR3 is CASSYSIAREPGLAGDDGYNEQFF. The CDR3 DNA sequence: TGTGCCAGCAGTTACTCGATTGCCAGGGAACCGGGACTAGCGGGAGATGATGGGTACAATGAGCAGTTCTTC.

The chain carries TRBV25-1 and TRBJ1-2; D may be TRBD1 (6 bases). Trimming removed 2 bases at V and 8 bases at J, with 12 bases between. This CDR3 comprises 13 residues. Germline CDR1 is MGHDK and CDR2 is SYGVNS. This CDR3 reads CASSERHREGYTF. DNA for the CDR3: TGTGCCAGCAGTGAAAGGCACAGGGAAGGCTACACCTTC.